The clone carrying this T cell receptor (beta chain) has ten or more counts. The antigen is not known. The entry originates in a study of T cells in Graves' hyperthyroidism and ophthalmopathy. Study as a whole: Pretreatment peripheral blood was obtained at initial diagnosis. Study-level results: Most thyroid clonotypes expanded above 0.001 were also detected in blood.

TCR beta CDR3 regions were amplified from RNA. The HTBI primer set was used in a first-round RT-PCR of the TCR CDR3. TCRdb re-called the multiplex PCR reads with MiXCR, one entry per CDR3 protein. The data hold some 400,000 distinct CDR3 sequences, with more than 11% observed a single time. Orbital computed tomography, thyroid ultrasound, serum thyroxine and TRAb, and clinical symptoms together informed the diagnoses. This CDR3 contains 13 residues. V gave up 3 bases and J gave up 4 bases, with 9 bases separating them. Sequenced: blood. V gene TRBV12-3 or TRBV12-4 combines with J gene TRBJ1-2; D not certain. This clonotype originated in an older woman with Graves' hyperthyroidism. The CDR3 protein is CASSFSLSYGYTF. As DNA, the CDR3 is TGTGCCAGCAGTTTCTCGTTATCCTATGGCTACACCTTC.